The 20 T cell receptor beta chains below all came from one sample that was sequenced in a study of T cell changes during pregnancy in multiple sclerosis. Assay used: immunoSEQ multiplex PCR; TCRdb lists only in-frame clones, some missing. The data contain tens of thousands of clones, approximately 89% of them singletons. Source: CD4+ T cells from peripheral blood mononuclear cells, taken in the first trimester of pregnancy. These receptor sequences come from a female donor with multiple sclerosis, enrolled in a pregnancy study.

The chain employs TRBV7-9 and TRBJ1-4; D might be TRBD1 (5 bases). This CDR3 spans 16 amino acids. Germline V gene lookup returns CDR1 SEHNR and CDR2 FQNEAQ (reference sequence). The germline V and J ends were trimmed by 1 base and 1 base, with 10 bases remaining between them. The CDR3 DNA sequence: TGTGCCAGCAGCTTAGACCAGGGAATAACTAATGAAAAACTGTTTTTT. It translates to CASSLDQGITNEKLFF.

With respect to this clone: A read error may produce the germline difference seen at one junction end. CDR3 protein: CAISESDRGSEKLFF. The DNA of the CDR3 is TGTGCCATCAGCGAGTCGGACAGGGGCAGTGAAAAACTGTTTTTT. The chain links TRBV10-3 to TRBJ1-4; 9 bases map to TRBD1. The germline gives CDR1 ENHRY, CDR2 SYGVKD. CDR3 length: 15 amino acids.

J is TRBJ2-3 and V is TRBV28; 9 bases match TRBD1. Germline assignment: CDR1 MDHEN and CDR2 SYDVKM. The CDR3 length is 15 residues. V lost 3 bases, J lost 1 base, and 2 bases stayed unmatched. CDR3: CASSFGTGRTDTQYF. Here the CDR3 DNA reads TGTGCCAGCAGTTTTGGGACAGGGCGCACAGATACGCAGTATTTT.

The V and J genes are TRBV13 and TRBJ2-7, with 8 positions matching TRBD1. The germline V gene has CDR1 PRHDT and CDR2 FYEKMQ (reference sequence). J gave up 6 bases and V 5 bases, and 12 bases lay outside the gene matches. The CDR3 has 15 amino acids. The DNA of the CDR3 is TGTGCCAGCAGCGCCTCTCGGACAGGGTTTCGCGAGCAGTACTTC. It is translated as CASSASRTGFREQYF.

CDR3 in DNA: TGTGCCAGCAGAATTCAGGGGCCTCAAGAGACCCAGTACTTC. It encodes CASRIQGPQETQYF. The rearrangement links TRBV5-4 to TRBJ2-5, with a possible D match to TRBD1 (6 bases). The CDR3 runs to 14 residues. The V gene lost 5 bases and the J gene lost 2 bases, with 13 bases spanning the gap. The germline V gene encodes CDR1 SGHNT and CDR2 YYREEE (reference sequence).

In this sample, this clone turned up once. The CDR3 reads CAISGTGEADTQYF. For the CDR3, the DNA is TGTGCCATCAGTGGGACAGGGGAGGCAGATACGCAGTATTTT. This sequence joins TRBV10-3 and TRBJ2-3; 9 nucleotides agree with TRBD1. J lost 4 bases, V lost 4 bases, and 3 bases had no gene match. The CDR3 has 14 amino acids. The germline V gene encodes CDR1 ENHRY and CDR2 SYGVKD.

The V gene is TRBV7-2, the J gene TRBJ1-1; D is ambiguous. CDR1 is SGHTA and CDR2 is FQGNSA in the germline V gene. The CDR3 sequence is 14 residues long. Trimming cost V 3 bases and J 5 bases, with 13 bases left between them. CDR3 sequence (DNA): TGTGCCAGCAGCTTCGGACTCACCGGGACTGAAGCTTTCTTT. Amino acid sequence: CASSFGLTGTEAFF.

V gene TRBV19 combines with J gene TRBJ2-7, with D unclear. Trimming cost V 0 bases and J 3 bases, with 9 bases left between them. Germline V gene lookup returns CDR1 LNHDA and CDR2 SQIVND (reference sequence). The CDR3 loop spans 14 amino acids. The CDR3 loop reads CASSIDGRVYEQYF. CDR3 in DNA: TGTGCCAGTAGTATAGACGGCCGGGTCTACGAGCAGTACTTC.

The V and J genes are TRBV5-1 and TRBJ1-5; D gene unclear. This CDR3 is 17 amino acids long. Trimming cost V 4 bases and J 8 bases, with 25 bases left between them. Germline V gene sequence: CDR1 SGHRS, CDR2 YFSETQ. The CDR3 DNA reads TGCGCCAGCAGCCTCGATGTGGGCACGCCCGAATTTAAGCCCCAGCATTTT. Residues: CASSLDVGTPEFKPQHF.

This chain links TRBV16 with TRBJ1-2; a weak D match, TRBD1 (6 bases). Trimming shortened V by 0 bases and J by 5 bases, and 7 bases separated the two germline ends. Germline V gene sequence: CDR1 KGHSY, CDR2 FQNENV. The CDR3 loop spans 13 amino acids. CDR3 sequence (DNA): TGTGCCAGCAGCCAATCCGGGACATATGGCTACACCTTC. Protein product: CASSQSGTYGYTF. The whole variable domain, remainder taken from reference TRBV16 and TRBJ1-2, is GEEVAQTPKHLVRGEGQKAKLYCAPIKGHSYVFWYQQVLKNEFKFLISFQNENVFDETGMPKERFSAKCLPNSPCSLEIQATKLEDSAVYFCASSQSGTYGYTFGSGTRLTVV.

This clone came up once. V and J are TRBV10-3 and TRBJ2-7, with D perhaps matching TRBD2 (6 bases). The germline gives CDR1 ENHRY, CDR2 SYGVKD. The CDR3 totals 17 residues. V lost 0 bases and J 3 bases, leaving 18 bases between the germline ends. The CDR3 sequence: CAISESIMTRMVYEQYF. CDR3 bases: TGTGCCATCAGTGAGTCGATCATGACTAGAATGGTCTACGAGCAGTACTTC.

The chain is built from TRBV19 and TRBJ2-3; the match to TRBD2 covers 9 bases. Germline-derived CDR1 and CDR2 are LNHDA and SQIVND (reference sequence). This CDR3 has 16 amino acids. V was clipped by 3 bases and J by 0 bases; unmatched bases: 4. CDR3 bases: TGTGCCAGTAGTATCCGACTAGCGGCTAGCACAGATACGCAGTATTTT. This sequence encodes CASSIRLAASTDTQYF.

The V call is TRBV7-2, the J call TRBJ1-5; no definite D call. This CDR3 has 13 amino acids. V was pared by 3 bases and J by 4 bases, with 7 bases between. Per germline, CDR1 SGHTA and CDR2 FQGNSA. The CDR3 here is CASSFRDNQPQHF. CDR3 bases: TGTGCCAGCAGCTTCCGCGATAATCAGCCCCAGCATTTT. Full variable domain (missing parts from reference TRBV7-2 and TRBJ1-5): GAGVSQSPSNKVTEKGKDVELRCDPISGHTALYWYRQSLGQGLEFLIYFQGNSAPDKSGLPSDRFSAERTGGSVSTLTIQRTQQEDSAVYLCASSFRDNQPQHFGDGTRLSIL.

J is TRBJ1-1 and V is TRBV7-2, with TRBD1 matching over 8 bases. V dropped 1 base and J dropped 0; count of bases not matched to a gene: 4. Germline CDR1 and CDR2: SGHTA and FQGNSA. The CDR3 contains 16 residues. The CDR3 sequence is CASSLDSGGLNTEAFF. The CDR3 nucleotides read TGTGCCAGCAGCTTAGATTCAGGGGGCCTGAACACTGAAGCTTTCTTT. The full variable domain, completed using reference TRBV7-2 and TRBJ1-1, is GAGVSQSPSNKVTEKGKDVELRCDPISGHTALYWYRQSLGQGLEFLIYFQGNSAPDKSGLPSDRFSAERTGGSVSTLTIQRTQQEDSAVYLCASSLDSGGLNTEAFFGQGTRLTVV.

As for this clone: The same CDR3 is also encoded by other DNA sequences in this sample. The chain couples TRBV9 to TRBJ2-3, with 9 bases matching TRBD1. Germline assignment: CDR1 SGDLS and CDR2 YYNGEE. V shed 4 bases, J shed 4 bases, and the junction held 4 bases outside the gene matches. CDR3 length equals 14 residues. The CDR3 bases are TGTGCCAGCAGCCCCCGGACAGGGGCAGATACGCAGTATTTT. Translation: CASSPRTGADTQYF.

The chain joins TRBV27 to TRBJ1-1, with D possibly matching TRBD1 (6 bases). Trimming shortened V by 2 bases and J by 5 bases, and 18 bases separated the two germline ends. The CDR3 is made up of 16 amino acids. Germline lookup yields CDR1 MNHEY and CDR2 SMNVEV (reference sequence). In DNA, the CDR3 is TGTGCCAGCAGTTTAATTGGACAGAAATTTTGGACTGAAGCTTTCTTT. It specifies CASSLIGQKFWTEAFF.

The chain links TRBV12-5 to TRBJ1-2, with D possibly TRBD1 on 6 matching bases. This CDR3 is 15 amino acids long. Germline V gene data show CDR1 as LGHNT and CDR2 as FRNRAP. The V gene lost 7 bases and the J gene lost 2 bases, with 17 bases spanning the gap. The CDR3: CASVIQGRRNYGYTF. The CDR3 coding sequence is TGTGCTAGTGTCATACAGGGAAGGAGGAACTATGGCTACACCTTC.

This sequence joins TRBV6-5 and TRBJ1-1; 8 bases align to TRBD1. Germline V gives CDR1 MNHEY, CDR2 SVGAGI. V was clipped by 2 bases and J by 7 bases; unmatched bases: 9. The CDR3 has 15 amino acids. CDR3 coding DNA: TGTGCCAGCAGTTACACTTTCCAGGGGGCGAATGAAGCTTTCTTT. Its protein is CASSYTFQGANEAFF.

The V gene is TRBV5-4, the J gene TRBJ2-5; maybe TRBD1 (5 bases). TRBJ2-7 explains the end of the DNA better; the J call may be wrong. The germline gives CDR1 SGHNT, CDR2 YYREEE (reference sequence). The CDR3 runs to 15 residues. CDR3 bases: TGTGCCAGCAGCTTGGGGGGCCGACAGTCCTACGAGCAGTACTTC. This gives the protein CASSLGGRQSYEQYF.

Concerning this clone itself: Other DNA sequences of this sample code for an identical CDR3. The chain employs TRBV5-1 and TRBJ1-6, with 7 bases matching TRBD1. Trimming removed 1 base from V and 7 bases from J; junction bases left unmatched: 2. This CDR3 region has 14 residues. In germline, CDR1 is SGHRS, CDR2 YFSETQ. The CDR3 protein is CASSLQGENSPLHF. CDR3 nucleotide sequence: TGCGCCAGCAGCTTGCAGGGGGAAAATTCACCCCTCCACTTT.